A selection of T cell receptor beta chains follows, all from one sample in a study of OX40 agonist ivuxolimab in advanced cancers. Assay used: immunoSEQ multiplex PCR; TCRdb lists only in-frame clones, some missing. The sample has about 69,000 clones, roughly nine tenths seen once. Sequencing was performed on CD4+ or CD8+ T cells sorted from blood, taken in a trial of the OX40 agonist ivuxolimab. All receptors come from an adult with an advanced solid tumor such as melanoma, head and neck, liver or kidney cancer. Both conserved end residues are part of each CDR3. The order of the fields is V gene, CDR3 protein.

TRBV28,CASSLRYSGNTIYF
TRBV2,CASSVGTGGQTQYF
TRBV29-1,CSVWDGTDLYTF
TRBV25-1,CASSDDSPTNYGYTF
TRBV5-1,CASSRTGDSNQPQHF
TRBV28,CASTYGGNTIYF
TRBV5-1,CASSYGQGAIVGYGYTF
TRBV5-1,CASSLAGQGAGGYTF
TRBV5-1,CASSLRQGNEQFF
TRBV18,CASSPLGLAGGRSSYEQYF
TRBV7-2,CASSLVGGVLNEQFF